The next 25 T cell receptor beta chains were all read from a single sample in a study of monozygotic twins with inflammatory bowel disease. TCRdb reanalyzed the 5' RACE reads, giving one entry per CDR3 protein sequence and no DNA. The specimen's table records 400,000 to 500,000 distinct CDR3 sequences. Sequencing input: blood. These receptors were obtained from a human donor with ulcerative colitis or Crohn's disease, or a healthy co-twin of an affected twin (not recorded which).

The chain has TRBV20-1 and TRBJ1-2; TCRdb designates TRBD1, a call that cannot be tested without DNA. The germline CDR1 and CDR2 sequences are DFQATT and SNEGSKA (reference sequence). The CDR3 spans 14 residues. This CDR3 is CSAATGGDYYGYTF.

V and J are TRBV20-1 and TRBJ1-6. The CDR3 length is 16 residues. Germline V gene lookup returns CDR1 DFQATT and CDR2 SNEGSKA (reference sequence). The CDR3 sequence: CSASFSQSSYNSPLHF.

The CDR3 sequence is CASSPPGALSYNEQFF. The chain couples TRBV7-9 to TRBJ2-1; checking the TCRdb D call of TRBD1 is not possible without DNA. Germline lookup yields CDR1 SEHNR and CDR2 FQNEAQ (reference sequence). This CDR3 is 16 amino acids long.

The chain joins TRBV9 to TRBJ2-2; the D call from TCRdb, TRBD1, cannot be confirmed without DNA. Germline V gene sequence: CDR1 SGDLS, CDR2 YYNGEE. The CDR3 has 15 residues. Here the CDR3 reads CASSVAGGPTGELFF.

The genes are TRBV20-1 and TRBJ2-5; TCRdb designates TRBD2, a call that cannot be tested without DNA. CDR1 and CDR2 (germline): DFQATT, SNEGSKA (reference sequence). The CDR3 extends over 14 amino acids. Here the CDR3 reads CSARVGLNQETQYF.

The chain has TRBV12-3 or TRBV12-4 and TRBJ2-3; TCRdb returns TRBD1, unconfirmable since there is no DNA. The CDR3 covers 14 residues. The CDR3 reads CASSTGGTTDTQYF.

The chain recombines TRBV6-1 with TRBJ2-3; TCRdb's D call, TRBD1, is unchecked because there is no DNA. The CDR3 runs to 15 residues. CDR1 is MNHNS and CDR2 is SASEGT in the germline V gene. The CDR3: CASKPGGQSTDTQYF.

V usage is TRBV27 and J usage is TRBJ2-1; no DNA is available, so the TRBD2 call from TCRdb remains unchecked. The CDR3 covers 16 residues. Germline V gene data show CDR1 as MNHEY and CDR2 as SMNVEV (reference sequence). The CDR3 sequence is CASSLVSAGGPNEQFF.

V usage is TRBV5-1 and J usage is TRBJ1-1. Germline CDR1 SGHRS, CDR2 YFSETQ. This CDR3 has 14 amino acids. The CDR3 here is CASTPGQGNTEAFF. Complete variable domain (other parts from reference TRBV5-1 and TRBJ1-1): KAGVTQTPRYLIKTRGQQVTLSCSPISGHRSVSWYQQTPGQGLQFLFEYFSETQRNKGNFPGRFSGRQFSNSRSEMNVSTLELGDSALYLCASTPGQGNTEAFFGQGTRLTVV.

Here the CDR3 reads CATSREAGVSTGELFF. The chain recombines TRBV15 with TRBJ2-2; TCRdb names TRBD2, which stays unverified in the absence of DNA. Germline lookup yields CDR1 LNHNV and CDR2 YYDKDF (reference sequence). The CDR3 has 16 amino acids.

This chain uses TRBV4-3 with TRBJ2-7; TCRdb's D gene call, TRBD1, goes unchecked for lack of DNA. CDR1 LGHNA and CDR2 YSLEER come from the germline V gene. This CDR3 has 13 residues. The CDR3 here is CASSQEGGGEQYF.

The rearrangement joins TRBV2 to TRBJ2-1. The CDR3 runs 11 residues. Germline CDR1 SNHLY, CDR2 FYNNEI. Here the CDR3 reads CASDRRDEQFF.

This chain joins TRBV7-2 and TRBJ1-2. Germline CDR1 reads SGHTA; CDR2 reads FQGNSA. The CDR3 length is 14 residues. This CDR3 is CASSSLSTWYGYTF.

The V call is TRBV7-3, the J call TRBJ2-3. This CDR3 contains 12 residues. CDR1 and CDR2 (germline): SGHTA, FQGTGA. CDR3 protein: CASRSETDTQYF.

The chain uses TRBV5-1 and TRBJ1-1; TCRdb returns TRBD1, unconfirmable since there is no DNA. In germline, CDR1 is SGHRS, CDR2 YFSETQ. This CDR3 is 15 amino acids long. The CDR3 loop reads CASALAGAVNTEAFF.

The rearrangement links TRBV2 to TRBJ1-1. Germline CDR1 is SNHLY and CDR2 is FYNNEI. This CDR3 is built from 15 residues. CDR3 amino acids: CASSVRTPWGTEAFF.

The genes are TRBV20-1 and TRBJ1-2. Germline V gene lookup returns CDR1 DFQATT and CDR2 SNEGSKA (reference sequence). The CDR3 is made up of 15 amino acids. The CDR3 region is CSAAAPGEGYAGYTF.

The V gene is TRBV7-8, the J gene TRBJ1-2; TCRdb's assignment of TRBD1 cannot be checked, as there is no DNA. Germline assignment: CDR1 SGHVS and CDR2 FQNEAQ. The CDR3 consists of 20 residues. The CDR3 protein is CASSLGHVNLGTGGNYGYTF.

The chain recombines TRBV18 with TRBJ1-4. CDR1 and CDR2 from the germline V gene are KGHSH and LQKENI. The CDR3 covers 18 residues. The CDR3 reads CASSPSVGRIATNEKLFF.

The chain is built from TRBV24-1 and TRBJ2-2. The CDR3 length is 15 residues. Germline V CDR1 and CDR2: KGHDR, SFDVKD. CDR3 sequence: CATSDQKTWTGELFF.

The CDR3 loop reads CASSPLHTGPNTEAFF. The chain links TRBV18 to TRBJ1-1; TCRdb picks TRBD1, but there is no DNA to check that call. Germline CDR1 is KGHSH and CDR2 is LQKENI. The CDR3 has 16 amino acids.

The chain recombines TRBV12-3 or TRBV12-4 with TRBJ2-1; without DNA, the TCRdb call of TRBD2 cannot be checked. The CDR3 length is 15 residues. CDR3 sequence: CAGSILAAAYNEQFF.

The rearrangement links TRBV12-3 or TRBV12-4 to TRBJ1-1; TCRdb calls TRBD1, which cannot be checked without DNA. The CDR3 consists of 13 residues. CDR3 amino acids: CASTDSRQLEAFF.

V gene TRBV7-2 combines with J gene TRBJ2-2. CDR3 length equals 12 residues. Germline CDR1 reads SGHTA; CDR2 reads FQGNSA. The CDR3: CASTLLSGELFF.

This chain joins TRBV15 and TRBJ2-5; with no DNA, the TCRdb D assignment of TRBD2 cannot be verified. The CDR3 contains 16 residues. From germline, CDR1 is LNHNV and CDR2 YYDKDF (reference sequence). This chain's CDR3 is CATSSPLAGDRETQYF.